The 26 T cell receptor beta chains reported below all come from one sample, sequenced in a study of cytomegalovirus exposure and HLA in healthy donors. This PCR relied on a set of 60 Vbeta primers and 13 Jbeta primers. The assay was immunoSEQ multiplex PCR, and TCRdb's table has in-frame clones only and misses some. This sample has around 190,000 clones, with approximately 78% found just once. The specimen was PBMCs. Every receptor here comes from a woman younger than 45 in good health and CMV-seropositive.

The chain employs TRBV10-3 and TRBJ2-3, with 9 bases that match TRBD2. This CDR3 spans 15 amino acids. Germline V gene data show CDR1 as ENHRY and CDR2 as SYGVKD. V was clipped by 6 bases and J by 3 bases; unmatched bases: 7. This CDR3 is CAISVAGVSTDTQYF. Written as DNA, the CDR3 is TGTGCCATCAGCGTAGCGGGAGTGTCAACAGATACGCAGTATTTT.

The V and J genes are TRBV5-1 and TRBJ2-5, with D perhaps matching TRBD2 (5 bases). The CDR3 loop spans 13 amino acids. Trimming left V 2 bases short and J 5 bases short, with 10 bases between. CDR1 and CDR2 from the germline V gene are SGHRS and YFSETQ. This CDR3 reads CASSLQSGETQYF. Here the CDR3 DNA reads TGCGCCAGCAGCTTACAATCGGGGGAGACCCAGTACTTC. Full variable domain (remainder filled in from reference TRBV5-1 and TRBJ2-5): KAGVTQTPRYLIKTRGQQVTLSCSPISGHRSVSWYQQTPGQGLQFLFEYFSETQRNKGNFPGRFSGRQFSNSRSEMNVSTLELGDSALYLCASSLQSGETQYFGPGTRLLVL.

The chain employs TRBV6-1 and TRBJ2-3; D might be TRBD1 (6 bases). Trimming removed 4 bases from V and 3 bases from J, with 11 bases in between. Germline lookup yields CDR1 MNHNS and CDR2 SASEGT. The CDR3 contains 14 residues. The CDR3 DNA follows: TGTGCCAGCAGTGTAACAGGGAATACAGATACGCAGTATTTT. This sequence encodes CASSVTGNTDTQYF.

J is TRBJ2-7 and V is TRBV2, with D perhaps matching TRBD1 (5 bases). Germline CDR1 SNHLY, CDR2 FYNNEI. The CDR3 length is 14 residues. V was shortened by 4 bases and J by 0 bases, with 10 bases between the two germline ends. The CDR3 region is CASSVDILSYEQYF. CDR3 DNA sequence: TGTGCCAGCAGTGTGGACATCCTCTCCTACGAGCAGTACTTC.

This clone appeared a few times. The chain employs TRBV27 and TRBJ2-3; the D gene is possibly TRBD2 (6 bases). Looked up from germline, CDR1 is MNHEY and CDR2 is SMNVEV (reference sequence). The V gene lost 2 bases and the J gene lost 1 base, with 10 bases spanning the gap. The CDR3 sequence is 15 residues long. The CDR3 nucleotides read TGTGCCAGCAGTTTAAGCAGGGAGGGCACAGATACGCAGTATTTT. Translation gives CASSLSREGTDTQYF.

The chain employs TRBV11-3 and TRBJ2-7; 7 bases align to TRBD2. J was trimmed by 4 bases and V by 5 bases; bases with no gene match: 2. Germline CDR1 and CDR2: SGHNT and YENEEA. The CDR3 extends over 12 amino acids. CDR3 loop: CASSARGYEQYF. CDR3 DNA sequence: TGTGCCAGCAGCGCGCGGGGGTACGAGCAGTACTTC.

The rearrangement uses TRBV5-4 and TRBJ2-1; weak D call: TRBD1 (6 bases). This CDR3 has 15 amino acids. Germline CDR1 and CDR2: SGHNT and YYREEE (reference sequence). V was trimmed by 3 bases and J by 0 bases, leaving 10 bases between them. The CDR3 region is CASSSTGPSYNEQFF. For the CDR3, the DNA is TGTGCCAGCAGCTCGACAGGCCCCTCCTACAATGAGCAGTTCTTC.

This clone was detected a few times. The chain links TRBV30 to TRBJ1-4; 8 bases agree with TRBD1. CDR1 is GTSNPN, CDR2 SVGIG, per germline (reference sequence). V lost 5 bases to trimming and J lost 5 bases; unmatched junction nucleotides: 4. This CDR3 comprises 13 residues. CDR3 in amino acids: CAWQGQVNEKLFF. The CDR3 region has the DNA TGTGCCTGGCAGGGACAGGTGAATGAAAAACTGTTTTTT.

The chain couples TRBV4-3 to TRBJ2-6, with a weak D call TRBD1 (6 bases). The germline V gene has CDR1 LGHNA and CDR2 YSLEER. V lost 1 base and J 2 bases, leaving 12 bases between the germline ends. This CDR3 comprises 17 residues. The CDR3 sequence: CASSQAPAGAGANVLTF. The CDR3 nucleotides read TGCGCCAGCAGCCAAGCTCCTGCAGGGGCTGGGGCCAACGTCCTGACTTTC.

J is TRBJ1-1 and V is TRBV4-3; TRBD1 agrees at 8 bases. With 2 bases clipped from V and 5 bases from J, the junction kept 4 bases outside the gene matches. The CDR3 consists of 14 residues. The germline V gene encodes CDR1 LGHNA and CDR2 YSLEER. In DNA form, the CDR3 reads TGCGCCAGCAGCCAACTTACAGGGGGTACTGAAGCTTTCTTT. Protein sequence: CASSQLTGGTEAFF.

The chain carries TRBV6-1 and TRBJ2-1, with 7 bases lining up with TRBD1. Trimming removed 4 bases from V and 4 bases from J; junction bases left unmatched: 10. The CDR3 loop spans 16 amino acids. CDR1 MNHNS and CDR2 SASEGT come from the germline V gene. The CDR3 is CASSAFRDSEYNEQFF. The CDR3 nucleotides are TGTGCCAGCAGTGCGTTCAGGGACAGCGAATACAATGAGCAGTTCTTC.

The chain uses TRBV25-1 and TRBJ2-7; 9 bases agree with TRBD1. CDR3 length: 15 residues. Germline CDR1 reads MGHDK; CDR2 reads SYGVNS. Trimming cost V 4 bases and J 6 bases; bases outside gene matches: 10. This CDR3 reads CASSGPGQGSLEQYF. The CDR3, as DNA: TGTGCCAGCAGTGGCCCGGGACAGGGCTCCCTCGAGCAGTACTTC.

This chain uses TRBV6-6 with TRBJ2-7, with TRBD1 matching over 7 bases. Germline assignment: CDR1 MNHNY and CDR2 SVGAGI (reference sequence). The CDR3 is made up of 15 amino acids. Trimming took 6 bases from V and 0 from J; bases not matched to a gene: 8. The CDR3, as DNA: TGTGCCAGCAGCCCTCCCGGGACAGACTCCTACGAGCAGTACTTC. It codes for CASSPPGTDSYEQYF.

The chain is built from TRBV2 and TRBJ1-1; D is ambiguous. Germline CDR1 SNHLY, CDR2 FYNNEI. This CDR3 comprises 15 residues. Trimming stripped 2 bases from V and 1 base from J, with 11 bases between. CDR3 nucleotides: TGTGCCAGCAGTGAAACCCCGCGCACGAACACTGAAGCTTTCTTT. This codes for CASSETPRTNTEAFF.

The chain recombines TRBV4-1 with TRBJ2-1; 7 bases match TRBD2. The CDR3 contains 15 residues. Germline CDR1 reads MGHRA; CDR2 reads YSYEKL. J was trimmed by 3 bases and V by 2 bases; bases with no gene match: 4. This chain's CDR3 is CASSQKGGDYNEQFF. The DNA for the CDR3 is TGCGCCAGCAGCCAAAAGGGAGGGGACTACAATGAGCAGTTCTTC.

V usage is TRBV5-1 and J usage is TRBJ2-3; 8 bases line up with TRBD2. The CDR3 consists of 15 residues. Germline V gene lookup returns CDR1 SGHRS and CDR2 YFSETQ. The trim removed 4 bases at V and 0 bases at J, leaving 4 bases unmatched. This CDR3 reads CASSLLAESTDTQYF. The CDR3 coding sequence is TGCGCCAGCAGCCTACTAGCGGAAAGCACAGATACGCAGTATTTT. Drawing the rest from reference TRBV5-1 and TRBJ2-3, the complete variable domain is KAGVTQTPRYLIKTRGQQVTLSCSPISGHRSVSWYQQTPGQGLQFLFEYFSETQRNKGNFPGRFSGRQFSNSRSEMNVSTLELGDSALYLCASSLLAESTDTQYFGPGTRLTVL.

The chain carries TRBV15 and TRBJ2-1; TRBD2 aligns across 14 bases. Germline CDR1 reads LNHNV; CDR2 reads YYDKDF (reference sequence). This CDR3 comprises 21 residues. V lost 0 bases, J lost 0 bases, and 10 bases stayed unmatched. The CDR3 protein is CATSRDEWTSGRSSSYNEQFF. In DNA form, the CDR3 reads TGTGCCACCAGCAGAGATGAGTGGACTAGCGGGAGGAGTAGCTCCTACAATGAGCAGTTCTTC.

J is TRBJ1-6 and V is TRBV7-9, with D tentatively TRBD1 (6 bases). Germline-derived CDR1 and CDR2 are SEHNR and FQNEAQ (reference sequence). V lost 1 base to trimming and J lost 6 bases, with 10 bases between them. The CDR3 extends over 15 amino acids. Here the CDR3 DNA reads TGTGCCAGCAGCTTAGTGGGGGCGGGTAATTCACCCCTCCACTTT. This gives the protein CASSLVGAGNSPLHF.

The V call is TRBV7-2, the J call TRBJ2-7, with 7 bases that match TRBD2. Germline V gene data show CDR1 as SGHTA and CDR2 as FQGNSA. This CDR3 is built from 16 residues. The J segment lost 2 bases and the V segment lost 0 bases, leaving 7 bases of the junction unmatched. CDR3 amino acids: CASSLAGGSTAYEQYF. In nucleotides, the CDR3 is TGTGCCAGCAGCTTAGCGGGGGGGTCGACAGCCTACGAGCAGTACTTC.

V usage is TRBV6-1 and J usage is TRBJ1-5; 7 nucleotides align to TRBD1. This CDR3 is 14 amino acids long. The germline V gene has CDR1 MNHNS and CDR2 SASEGT. The V segment lost 4 bases and the J segment 4 bases; nucleotides outside the gene matches: 4. CDR3 loop: CASSGGGENQPQHF. The CDR3 nucleotides are TGTGCCAGCAGTGGAGGGGGCGAGAATCAGCCCCAGCATTTT.

The J gene is TRBJ2-3, the V gene TRBV5-4; TRBD2 might be the D (6 bases). Germline lookup yields CDR1 SGHNT and CDR2 YYREEE (reference sequence). V lost 4 bases and J 2 bases, leaving 14 bases between the germline ends. The CDR3 is 15 amino acids. CDR3 in DNA: TGTGCCAGCAGCACTACCGGGAGTCTCACAGATACGCAGTATTTT. Translation: CASSTTGSLTDTQYF.

The chain uses TRBV29-1 and TRBJ2-7; 10 nucleotides agree with TRBD1. Germline V gene sequence: CDR1 SQVTM, CDR2 ANQGSEA. The CDR3 is 15 residues long. V lost 6 bases to trimming and J lost 5 bases; unmatched junction nucleotides: 13. CDR3 in DNA: TGCAGCGTACTCGGGACAGGGGAGGTCGGGGACGAGCAGTACTTC. Translating it yields CSVLGTGEVGDEQYF.

The chain is built from TRBV28 and TRBJ1-6; TRBD1 matches at 7 bases. Per germline, CDR1 MDHEN and CDR2 SYDVKM. Unmatched junction bases numbered 3, after V lost 6 bases and J lost 4 bases. The CDR3 is 14 amino acids. For the CDR3, the DNA is TGTGCCAGCAGCGGGACAGCTTATAATTCACCCCTCCACTTT. It yields the protein CASSGTAYNSPLHF. Supplemented by reference TRBV28 and TRBJ1-6, the full variable domain reads DVKVTQSSRYLVKRTGEKVFLECVQDMDHENMFWYRQDPGLGLRLIYFSYDVKMKEKGDIPEGYSVSREKKERFSLILESASTNQTSMYLCASSGTAYNSPLHFGNGTRLTVT.

The rearrangement joins TRBV5-1 to TRBJ1-3; 8 nucleotides agree with TRBD1. V shed 6 bases, J shed 0 bases, and the junction held 14 bases outside the gene matches. This CDR3 spans 18 amino acids. Per the germline V gene, CDR1 is SGHRS and CDR2 is YFSETQ. The CDR3 DNA reads as TGCGCCAGCATCGACAGGGGCTACCCTAAAACCTCTGGAAACACCATATATTTT. Its protein product is CASIDRGYPKTSGNTIYF.

The CDR3, as DNA: TGTGCCAGCAGCTTATTTACTAGCGGGGGCTCCTACAATGAGCAGTTCTTC. This gives the protein CASSLFTSGGSYNEQFF. The chain recombines TRBV4-2 with TRBJ2-1; 11 bases agree with TRBD2. V shed 5 bases, J shed 0 bases, and the junction held 6 bases outside the gene matches. Germline V gene data show CDR1 as LGHNA and CDR2 as YNFKEQ. The length of the CDR3 is 17 residues.

The V and J genes are TRBV5-1 and TRBJ2-7; D is perhaps TRBD2 (5 bases). The CDR3 is made up of 14 amino acids. In germline, CDR1 is SGHRS, CDR2 YFSETQ. The V and J ends lost 3 bases and 6 bases respectively, with 16 bases between them. DNA for the CDR3: TGCGCCAGCAGCTGGTCGGGGATTGGCTCCGAGCAGTACTTC. This encodes CASSWSGIGSEQYF.